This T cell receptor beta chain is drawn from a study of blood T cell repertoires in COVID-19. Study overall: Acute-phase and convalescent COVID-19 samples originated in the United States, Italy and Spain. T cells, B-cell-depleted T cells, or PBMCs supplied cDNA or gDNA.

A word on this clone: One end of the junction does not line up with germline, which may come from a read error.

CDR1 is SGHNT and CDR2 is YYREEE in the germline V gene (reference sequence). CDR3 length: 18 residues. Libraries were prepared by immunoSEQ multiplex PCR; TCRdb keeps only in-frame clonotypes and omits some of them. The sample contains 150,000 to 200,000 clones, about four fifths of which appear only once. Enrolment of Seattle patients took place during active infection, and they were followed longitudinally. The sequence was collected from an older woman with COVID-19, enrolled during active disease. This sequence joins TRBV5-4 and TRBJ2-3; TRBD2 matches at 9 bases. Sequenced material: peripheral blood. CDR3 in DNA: TGTGCCCGCAGCGGGGGACTCGCGGGGGGGCCCTCGTCAGATACGCAGTATTTT. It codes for CARSGGLAGGPSSDTQYF.